Each of the 8 T cell receptor beta chains below was sequenced from the same sample in a study of PD-1 blockade in mismatch repair-deficient tumors. Only in-frame clones appear in the TCRdb table, and some are missing; sequencing was by immunoSEQ multiplex PCR. Of about 63,000 clones listed, around 88% are singletons. The sample was peripheral blood, taken 52 weeks after starting pembrolizumab. These TCRs come from an adult with mismatch repair-deficient cancer.

This chain links TRBV15 with TRBJ2-7; D remains ambiguous. Per the germline V gene, CDR1 is LNHNV and CDR2 is YYDKDF (reference sequence). Trimming took off 1 base at V and 3 bases at J, with 16 bases between the two ends. This CDR3 is 16 amino acids long. The chain's CDR3 is CATSRVPAESYYEQYF. CDR3 bases: TGTGCCACCAGCAGAGTTCCGGCGGAATCTTACTACGAGCAGTACTTC.

The chain employs TRBV7-8 and TRBJ2-3; a possible D gene is TRBD2 (5 bases). The CDR3 sequence is 13 residues long. Trimming took off 0 bases at V and 6 bases at J, with 7 bases between the two ends. Germline CDR1 SGHVS, CDR2 FQNEAQ. The CDR3 region is CASSLAGVDTQYF. For the CDR3, the DNA is TGTGCCAGCAGCTTAGCGGGAGTCGATACGCAGTATTTT.

The V gene is TRBV23-1, the J gene TRBJ2-5, with 7 bases that match TRBD1. Being an ORF, TRBV23-1 has a function that is uncertain. Losses at the gene ends were 4 bases for V and 5 bases for J; bases not matched to a gene: 7. CDR3 length equals 14 residues. Here the CDR3 reads CASSPPTGWETQYF. The CDR3 region has the DNA TGCGCCAGCAGTCCACCGACAGGGTGGGAGACCCAGTACTTC.

This sequence joins TRBV2 and TRBJ2-7; possibly TRBD1 for D (5 bases). V was pared by 1 base and J by 4 bases, with 5 bases between. The CDR3 is 12 amino acids. Germline-derived CDR1 and CDR2 are SNHLY and FYNNEI. The CDR3 DNA reads TGTGCCAGCAGTGAAGAGGGGTACGAGCAGTACTTC. Translating it yields CASSEEGYEQYF.

This clone was recorded only once. The rearrangement links TRBV12-5 to TRBJ1-2, with 7 positions matching TRBD1. This CDR3 contains 16 residues. Germline CDR1 LGHNT, CDR2 FRNRAP. V dropped 3 bases and J dropped 3; count of bases not matched to a gene: 10. The CDR3 loop reads CASGFLIDRDHYGYTF. As DNA, the CDR3 is TGTGCTAGTGGTTTTCTAATCGACAGGGACCACTATGGCTACACCTTC.

The CDR3 loop reads CATSRDNRVGETQYF. For the CDR3, the DNA is TGTGCCACCAGCAGAGATAACAGGGTGGGAGAGACCCAGTACTTC. The chain carries TRBV15 and TRBJ2-5; possibly TRBD1 for D (6 bases). With 0 bases removed from V and 4 bases from J, the gap between germline ends came to 12 bases. CDR3 length equals 15 residues. Germline values: CDR1 LNHNV, CDR2 YYDKDF (reference sequence).

This chain uses TRBV11-2 with TRBJ1-1, with no clear D. Germline CDR1 SGHAT, CDR2 FQNNGV. The CDR3 is 13 residues long. Trimming removed 5 bases from V and 0 bases from J, with 7 bases in between. This CDR3 reads CASSPAMNTEAFF. The CDR3 DNA sequence: TGTGCCAGCAGCCCAGCAATGAACACTGAAGCTTTCTTT.

The chain links TRBV6-6 to TRBJ2-7, with a possible D match to TRBD1 (5 bases). The germline V gene has CDR1 MNHNY and CDR2 SVGAGI (reference sequence). The CDR3 has 15 amino acids. Between the trimmed V and J ends, which lost 2 bases and 3 bases, there was a span of 14 bases. In DNA, the CDR3 is TGTGCCAGCAGTTACCCGACTTCAGGGAACTACGAGCAGTACTTC. This translates into CASSYPTSGNYEQYF.